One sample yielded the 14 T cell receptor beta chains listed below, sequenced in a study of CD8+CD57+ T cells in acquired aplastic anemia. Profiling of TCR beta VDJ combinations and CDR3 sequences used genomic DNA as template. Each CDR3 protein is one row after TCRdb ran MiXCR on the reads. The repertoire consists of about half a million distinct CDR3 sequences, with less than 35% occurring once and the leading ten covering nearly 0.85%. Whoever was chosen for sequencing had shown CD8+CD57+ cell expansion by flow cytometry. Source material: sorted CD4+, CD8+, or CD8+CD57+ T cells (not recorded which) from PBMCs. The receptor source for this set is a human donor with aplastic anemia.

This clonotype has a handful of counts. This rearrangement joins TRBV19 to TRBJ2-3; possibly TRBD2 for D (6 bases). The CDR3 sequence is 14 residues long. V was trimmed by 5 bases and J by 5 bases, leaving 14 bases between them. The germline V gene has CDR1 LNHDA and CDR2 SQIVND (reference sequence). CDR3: CASSLPGDVDTQYF. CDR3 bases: TGTGCCAGTAGTTTACCGGGAGACGTAGATACGCAGTATTTT.

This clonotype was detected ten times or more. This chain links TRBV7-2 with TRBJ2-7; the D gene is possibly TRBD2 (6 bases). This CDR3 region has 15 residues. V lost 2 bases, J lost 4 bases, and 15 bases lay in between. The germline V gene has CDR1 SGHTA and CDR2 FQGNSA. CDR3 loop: CASSLQGGISYEQYF. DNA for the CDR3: TGTGCCAGCAGCTTACAGGGCGGGATATCGTACGAGCAGTACTTC.

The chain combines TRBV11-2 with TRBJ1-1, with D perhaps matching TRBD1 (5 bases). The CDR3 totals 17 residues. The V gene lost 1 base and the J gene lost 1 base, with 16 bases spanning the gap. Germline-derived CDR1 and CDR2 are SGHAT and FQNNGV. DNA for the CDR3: TGTGCCAGCAGCTTAGGGAGGTGGGGGAAGGGGAACACTGAAGCTTTCTTT. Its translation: CASSLGRWGKGNTEAFF.

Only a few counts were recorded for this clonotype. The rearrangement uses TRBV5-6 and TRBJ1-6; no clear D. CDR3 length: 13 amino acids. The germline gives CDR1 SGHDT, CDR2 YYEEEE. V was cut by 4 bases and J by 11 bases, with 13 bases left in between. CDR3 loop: CASSAGMEAPLHF. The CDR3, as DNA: TGTGCCAGCAGCGCGGGGATGGAGGCACCCCTCCACTTT.

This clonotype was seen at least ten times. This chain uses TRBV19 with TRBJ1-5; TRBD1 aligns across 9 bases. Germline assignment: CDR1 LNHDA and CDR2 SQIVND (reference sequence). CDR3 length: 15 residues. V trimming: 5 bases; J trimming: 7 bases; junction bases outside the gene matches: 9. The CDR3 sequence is CASSLTGGKEQPQHF. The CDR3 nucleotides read TGTGCCAGTAGTCTGACAGGGGGTAAGGAACAGCCCCAGCATTTT.

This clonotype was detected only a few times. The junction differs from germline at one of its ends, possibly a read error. The CDR3 loop reads CSARDLTGDPSF. The CDR3 DNA is TGCAGTGCTAGAGATCTAACCGGTGATCCATCCTTC. V gene TRBV20-1 combines with J gene TRBJ2-5; D unresolved. Germline lookup yields CDR1 DFQATT and CDR2 SNEGSKA (reference sequence). This CDR3 has 12 residues.

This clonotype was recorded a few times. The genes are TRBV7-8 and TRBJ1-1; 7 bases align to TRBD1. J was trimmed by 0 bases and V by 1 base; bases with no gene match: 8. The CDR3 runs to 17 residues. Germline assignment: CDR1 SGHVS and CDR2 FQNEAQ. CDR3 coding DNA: TGTGCCAGCAGCTTAGTACAGGGGAATAAGATGAACACTGAAGCTTTCTTT. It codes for CASSLVQGNKMNTEAFF.

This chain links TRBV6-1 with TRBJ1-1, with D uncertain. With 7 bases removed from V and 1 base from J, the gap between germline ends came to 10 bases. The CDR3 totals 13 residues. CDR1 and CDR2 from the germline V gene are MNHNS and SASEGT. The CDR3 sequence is CASNRGANTEAFF. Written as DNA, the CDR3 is TGTGCCAGCAACCGGGGAGCGAACACTGAAGCTTTCTTT.

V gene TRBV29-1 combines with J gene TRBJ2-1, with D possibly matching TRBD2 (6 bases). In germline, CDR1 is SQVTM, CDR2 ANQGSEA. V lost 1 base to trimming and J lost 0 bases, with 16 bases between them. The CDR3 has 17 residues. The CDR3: CSVEAQDPGSSYNEQFF. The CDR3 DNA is TGCAGCGTTGAAGCCCAGGATCCCGGGAGCTCCTACAATGAGCAGTTCTTC.

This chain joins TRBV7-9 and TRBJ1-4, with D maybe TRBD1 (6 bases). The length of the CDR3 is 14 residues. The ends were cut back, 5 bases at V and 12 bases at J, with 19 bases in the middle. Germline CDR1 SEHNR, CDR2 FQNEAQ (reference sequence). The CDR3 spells CASSHPGAGRELFF. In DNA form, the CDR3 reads TGTGCCAGCAGCCACCCGGGGGCGGGGAGGGAACTGTTTTTT.

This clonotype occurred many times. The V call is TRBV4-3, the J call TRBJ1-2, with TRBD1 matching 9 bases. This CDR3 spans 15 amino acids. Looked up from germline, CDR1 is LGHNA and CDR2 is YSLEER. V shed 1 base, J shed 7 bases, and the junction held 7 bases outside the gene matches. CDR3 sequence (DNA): TGCGCCAGCAGCCAAGGAAGGACAGGGGTGAGTGGCTACACCTTC. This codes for CASSQGRTGVSGYTF.

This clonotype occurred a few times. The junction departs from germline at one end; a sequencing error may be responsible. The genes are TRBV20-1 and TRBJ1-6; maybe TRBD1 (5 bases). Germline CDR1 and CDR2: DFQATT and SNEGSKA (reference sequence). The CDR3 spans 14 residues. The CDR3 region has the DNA TGCAATGCTAGGCTTCGACAGAGAAATTCACCCCTCCACTTT. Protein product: CNARLRQRNSPLHF.

CDR3: CASSSQGRNNEQFF. CDR3 nucleotide sequence: TGTGCCAGCAGCTCTCAGGGTCGGAACAATGAGCAGTTCTTC. This chain uses TRBV7-6 with TRBJ2-1; TRBD1 might be the D (5 bases). V was shortened by 4 bases and J by 5 bases, with 12 bases between the two germline ends. Germline CDR1 is SGHVS and CDR2 is FNYEAQ. This CDR3 contains 14 residues.

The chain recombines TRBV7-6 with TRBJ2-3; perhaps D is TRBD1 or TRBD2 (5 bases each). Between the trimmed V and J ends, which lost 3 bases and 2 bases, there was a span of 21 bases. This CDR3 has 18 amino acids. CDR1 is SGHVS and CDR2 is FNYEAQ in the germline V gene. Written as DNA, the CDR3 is TGTGCCAGCAGCTTGTTGGGGCGGGTGCCAGGCAACACAGATACGCAGTATTTT. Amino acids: CASSLLGRVPGNTDTQYF.